Below, 3 T cell receptor beta chains from the same sample are listed, as sequenced in a study of OX40 agonist ivuxolimab in advanced cancers. Using immunoSEQ multiplex PCR, the repertoire was profiled, and TCRdb retains in-frame clones only, with some absent. The sample holds about 21,000 clones; 88% are singletons and the top ten take around 11%. Sequencing used CD4+ or CD8+ T cells sorted from blood, obtained in a trial of the OX40 agonist ivuxolimab. Source of these receptors: an adult with an advanced solid tumor such as melanoma, head and neck, liver or kidney cancer.

In this sample, this clone turned up once. The V and J genes are TRBV7-9 and TRBJ2-5; D remains unclear. The CDR3 spans 17 residues. Trimming removed 5 bases from V and 4 bases from J, with 23 bases in between. CDR1 is SEHNR, CDR2 FQNEAQ, per germline (reference sequence). The CDR3 is CASSPMGRARRGETQYF. The DNA for the CDR3 is TGTGCCAGCAGCCCGATGGGTAGAGCCCGACGAGGAGAGACCCAGTACTTC.

V and J are TRBV7-3 and TRBJ2-7; D unclear. Looked up from germline, CDR1 is SGHTA and CDR2 is FQGTGA. The CDR3 is made up of 15 amino acids. V lost 1 base and J lost 1, with 11 bases in between. In DNA form, the CDR3 reads TGTGCCAGCAGCTTAAATAGTGGTGAGTCCTACGAGCAGTACTTC. Translating gives CASSLNSGESYEQYF.

V usage is TRBV27 and J usage is TRBJ1-1; 7 bases map to TRBD1. J gave up 5 bases and V 6 bases, and 6 bases lay outside the gene matches. The CDR3 has 13 residues. The V gene's germline CDR1 is MNHEY and CDR2 SMNVEV (reference sequence). The CDR3 nucleotides are TGTGCCAGCAGGCCAGGGGGGGGGACTGAAGCTTTCTTT. Translated: CASRPGGGTEAFF.